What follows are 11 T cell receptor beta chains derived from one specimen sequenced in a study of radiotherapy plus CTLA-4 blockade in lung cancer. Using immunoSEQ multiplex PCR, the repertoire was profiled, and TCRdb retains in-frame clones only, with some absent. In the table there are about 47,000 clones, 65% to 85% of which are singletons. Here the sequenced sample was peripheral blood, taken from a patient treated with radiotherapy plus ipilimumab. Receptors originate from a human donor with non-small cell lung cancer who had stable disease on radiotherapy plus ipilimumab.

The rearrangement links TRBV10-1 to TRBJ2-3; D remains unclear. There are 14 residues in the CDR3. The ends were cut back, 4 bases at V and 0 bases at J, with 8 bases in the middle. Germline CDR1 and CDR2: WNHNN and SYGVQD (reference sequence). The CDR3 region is CASSVGTSTDTQYF. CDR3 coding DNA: TGCGCCAGCAGTGTCGGCACCAGCACAGATACGCAGTATTTT.

The DNA for the CDR3 is TGTGCCAGCAGTTTGGTAGGGGGGAACACTGAAGCTTTCTTT. Its translation is CASSLVGGNTEAFF. This chain uses TRBV27 with TRBJ1-1, with D perhaps matching TRBD1 (6 bases). The germline CDR1 and CDR2 sequences are MNHEY and SMNVEV (reference sequence). The length of the CDR3 is 14 residues. Trimming took 3 bases from V and 1 from J, leaving 9 bases between them.

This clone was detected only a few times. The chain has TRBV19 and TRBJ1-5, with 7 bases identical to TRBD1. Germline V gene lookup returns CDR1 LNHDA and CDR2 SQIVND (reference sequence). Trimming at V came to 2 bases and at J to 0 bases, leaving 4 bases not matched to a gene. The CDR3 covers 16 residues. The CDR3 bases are TGTGCCAGTAGTATATTTAGGGACAGTAGCAATCAGCCCCAGCATTTT. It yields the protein CASSIFRDSSNQPQHF.

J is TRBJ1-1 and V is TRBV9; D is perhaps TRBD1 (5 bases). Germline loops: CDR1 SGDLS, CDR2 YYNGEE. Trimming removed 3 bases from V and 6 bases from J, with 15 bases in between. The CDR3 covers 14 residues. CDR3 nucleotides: TGTGCCAGCAGCGCAACGACCAGGGAAGCTGAAGCTTTCTTT. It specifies CASSATTREAEAFF.

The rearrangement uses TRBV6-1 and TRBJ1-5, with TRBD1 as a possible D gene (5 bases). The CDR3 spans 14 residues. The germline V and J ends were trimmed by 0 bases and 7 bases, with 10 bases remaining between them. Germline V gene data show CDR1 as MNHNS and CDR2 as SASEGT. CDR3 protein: CASSEAAGGQPQHF. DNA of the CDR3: TGTGCCAGCAGTGAAGCCGCCGGGGGGCAGCCCCAGCATTTT.

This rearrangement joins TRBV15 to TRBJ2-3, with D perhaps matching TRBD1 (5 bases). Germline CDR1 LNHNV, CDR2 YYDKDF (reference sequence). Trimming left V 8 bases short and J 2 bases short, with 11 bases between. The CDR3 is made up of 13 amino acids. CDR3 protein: CATGSGNTDTQYF. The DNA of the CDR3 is TGTGCCACCGGGTCAGGGAACACAGATACGCAGTATTTT.

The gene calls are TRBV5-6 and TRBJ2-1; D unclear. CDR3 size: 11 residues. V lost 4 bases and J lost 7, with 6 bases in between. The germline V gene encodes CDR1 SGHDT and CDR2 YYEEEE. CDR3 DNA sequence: TGTGCCAGCAGCGAAGAGAATGAGCAGTTCTTC. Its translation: CASSEENEQFF. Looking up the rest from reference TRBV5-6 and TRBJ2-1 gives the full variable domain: DAGVTQSPTHLIKTRGQQVTLRCSPKSGHDTVSWYQQALGQGPQFIFQYYEEEERQRGNFPDRFSGHQFPNYSSELNVNALLLGDSALYLCASSEENEQFFGPGTRLTVL.

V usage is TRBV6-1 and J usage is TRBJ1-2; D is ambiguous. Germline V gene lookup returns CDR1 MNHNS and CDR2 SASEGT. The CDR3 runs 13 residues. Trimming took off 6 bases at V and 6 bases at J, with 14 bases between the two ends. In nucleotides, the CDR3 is TGTGCCAGCAGCGAAAGAGTTGGGGATGGCTACACCTTC. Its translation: CASSERVGDGYTF.

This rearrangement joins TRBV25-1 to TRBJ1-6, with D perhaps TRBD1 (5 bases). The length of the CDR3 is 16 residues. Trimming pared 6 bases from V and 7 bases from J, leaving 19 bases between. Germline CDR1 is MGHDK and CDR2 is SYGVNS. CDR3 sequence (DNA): TGTGCCAGCAGCGAGACTCTGGGGGGACCGAATTCACCCCTCCACTTT. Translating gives CASSETLGGPNSPLHF.

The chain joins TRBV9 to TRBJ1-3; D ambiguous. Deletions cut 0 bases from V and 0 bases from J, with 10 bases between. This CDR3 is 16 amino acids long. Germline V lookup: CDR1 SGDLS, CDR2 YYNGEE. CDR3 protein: CASSVGHARSGNTIYF. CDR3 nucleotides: TGTGCCAGCAGCGTAGGTCACGCTCGCTCTGGAAACACCATATATTTT. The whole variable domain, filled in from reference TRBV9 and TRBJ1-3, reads DSGVTQTPKHLITATGQRVTLRCSPRSGDLSVYWYQQSLDQGLQFLIQYYNGEERAKGNILERFSAQQFPDLHSELNLSSLELGDSALYFCASSVGHARSGNTIYFGEGSWLTVV.

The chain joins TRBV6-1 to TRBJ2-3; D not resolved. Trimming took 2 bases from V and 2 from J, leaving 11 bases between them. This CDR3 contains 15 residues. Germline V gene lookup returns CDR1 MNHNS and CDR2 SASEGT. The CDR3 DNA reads TGTGCCAGCAGTGAAATTGACGGACCCACAGATACGCAGTATTTT. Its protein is CASSEIDGPTDTQYF.